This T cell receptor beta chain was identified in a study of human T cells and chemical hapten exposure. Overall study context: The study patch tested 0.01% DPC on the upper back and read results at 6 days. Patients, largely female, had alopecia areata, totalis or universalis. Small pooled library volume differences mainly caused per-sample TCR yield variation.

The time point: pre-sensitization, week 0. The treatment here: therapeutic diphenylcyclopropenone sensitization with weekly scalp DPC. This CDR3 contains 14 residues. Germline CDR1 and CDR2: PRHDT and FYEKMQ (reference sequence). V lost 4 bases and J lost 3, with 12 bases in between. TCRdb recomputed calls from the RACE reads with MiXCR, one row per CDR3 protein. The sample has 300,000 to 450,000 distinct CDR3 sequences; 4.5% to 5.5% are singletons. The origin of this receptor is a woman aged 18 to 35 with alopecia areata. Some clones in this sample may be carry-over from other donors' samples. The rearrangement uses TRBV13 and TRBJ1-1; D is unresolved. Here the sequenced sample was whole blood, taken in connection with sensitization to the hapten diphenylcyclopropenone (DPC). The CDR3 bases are TGTGCCAGCAGCTACTCTGACCGGTACACTGAAGCTTTCTTT. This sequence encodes CASSYSDRYTEAFF.